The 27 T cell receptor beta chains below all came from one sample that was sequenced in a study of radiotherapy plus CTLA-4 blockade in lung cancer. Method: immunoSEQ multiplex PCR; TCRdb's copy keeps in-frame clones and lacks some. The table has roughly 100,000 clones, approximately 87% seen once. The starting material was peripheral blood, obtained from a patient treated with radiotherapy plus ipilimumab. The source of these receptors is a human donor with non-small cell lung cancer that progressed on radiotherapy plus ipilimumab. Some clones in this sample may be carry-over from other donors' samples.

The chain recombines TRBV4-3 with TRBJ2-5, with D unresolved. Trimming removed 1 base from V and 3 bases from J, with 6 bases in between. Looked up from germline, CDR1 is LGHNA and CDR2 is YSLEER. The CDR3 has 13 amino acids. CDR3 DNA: TGCGCCAGCAGCCAAGGACGGAAAGAGACCCAGTACTTC. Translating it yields CASSQGRKETQYF.

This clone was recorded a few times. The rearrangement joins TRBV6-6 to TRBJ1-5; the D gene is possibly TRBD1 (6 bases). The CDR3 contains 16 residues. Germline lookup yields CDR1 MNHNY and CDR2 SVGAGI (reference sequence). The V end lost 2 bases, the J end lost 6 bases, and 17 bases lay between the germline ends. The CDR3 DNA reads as TGTGCCAGCAGTTACGCTACAGGGATGGTGAGTCAGCCCCAGCATTTT. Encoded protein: CASSYATGMVSQPQHF.

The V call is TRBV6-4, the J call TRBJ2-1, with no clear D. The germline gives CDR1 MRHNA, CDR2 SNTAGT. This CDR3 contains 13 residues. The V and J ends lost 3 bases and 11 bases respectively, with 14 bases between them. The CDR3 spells CASSETGWRQQFF. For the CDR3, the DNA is TGTGCCAGCAGTGAAACGGGTTGGCGGCAGCAGTTCTTC.

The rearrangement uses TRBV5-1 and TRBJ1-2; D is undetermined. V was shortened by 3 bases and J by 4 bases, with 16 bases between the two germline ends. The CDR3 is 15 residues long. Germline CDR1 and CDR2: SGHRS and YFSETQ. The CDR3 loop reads CASSSISPAGYGYTF. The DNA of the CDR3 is TGCGCCAGCAGCTCGATTTCTCCGGCGGGCTATGGCTACACCTTC.

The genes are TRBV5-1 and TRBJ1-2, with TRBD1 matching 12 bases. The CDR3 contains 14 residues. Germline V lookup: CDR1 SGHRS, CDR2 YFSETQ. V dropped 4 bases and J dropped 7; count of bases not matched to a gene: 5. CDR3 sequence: CASSAGTGGFGYTF. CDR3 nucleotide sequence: TGCGCCAGCAGCGCCGGGACAGGGGGCTTTGGCTACACCTTC.

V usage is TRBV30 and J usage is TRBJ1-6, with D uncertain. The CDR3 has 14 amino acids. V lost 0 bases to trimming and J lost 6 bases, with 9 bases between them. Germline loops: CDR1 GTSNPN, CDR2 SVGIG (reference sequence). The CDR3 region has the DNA TGTGCCTGGAGTGTTTGGGCCCGTAATTCACCCCTCCACTTT. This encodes CAWSVWARNSPLHF.

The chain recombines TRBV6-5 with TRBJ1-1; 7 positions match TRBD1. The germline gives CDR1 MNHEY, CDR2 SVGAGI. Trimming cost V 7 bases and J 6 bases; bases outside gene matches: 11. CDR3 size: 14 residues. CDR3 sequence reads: CASTETGKSAEAFF. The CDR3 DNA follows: TGTGCCAGCACCGAGACAGGGAAGTCCGCTGAAGCTTTCTTT.

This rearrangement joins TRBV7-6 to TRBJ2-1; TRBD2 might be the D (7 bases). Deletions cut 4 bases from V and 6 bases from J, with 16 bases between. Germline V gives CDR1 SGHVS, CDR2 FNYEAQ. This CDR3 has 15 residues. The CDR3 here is CASSYYGGLLNEQFF. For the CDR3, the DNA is TGTGCCAGCAGCTATTACGGGGGGCTTCTCAATGAGCAGTTCTTC.

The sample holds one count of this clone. For the CDR3, the DNA is TGCGCCAGCAGCCAAGATCTCCAGCGGGGGGGCGATGAGCAGTTCTTC. Translation: CASSQDLQRGGDEQFF. The rearrangement links TRBV4-3 to TRBJ2-1; the match to TRBD2 covers 10 bases. V was pared by 0 bases and J by 8 bases, with 7 bases of the junction left unmatched. Germline assignment: CDR1 LGHNA and CDR2 YSLEER. This CDR3 has 16 amino acids.

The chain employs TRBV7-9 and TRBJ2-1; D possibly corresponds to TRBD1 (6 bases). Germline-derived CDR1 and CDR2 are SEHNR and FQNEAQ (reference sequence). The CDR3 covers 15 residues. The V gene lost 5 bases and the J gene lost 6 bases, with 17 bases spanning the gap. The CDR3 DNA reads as TGTGCCAGCAGCACCGGGGTCGAGGGGGTCAATGAGCAGTTCTTC. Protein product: CASSTGVEGVNEQFF.

This chain's CDR3 is CASSQPPLTGTGRNEQFF. As DNA, the CDR3 is TGCGCCAGCAGCCAACCTCCTTTAACCGGGACAGGGAGGAATGAGCAGTTCTTC. The J gene is TRBJ2-1, the V gene TRBV4-3; 9 positions agree with TRBD1. Germline CDR1 reads LGHNA; CDR2 reads YSLEER. The CDR3 runs to 18 residues. With V trimmed by 2 bases and J by 7 bases, 15 bases remained unmatched.

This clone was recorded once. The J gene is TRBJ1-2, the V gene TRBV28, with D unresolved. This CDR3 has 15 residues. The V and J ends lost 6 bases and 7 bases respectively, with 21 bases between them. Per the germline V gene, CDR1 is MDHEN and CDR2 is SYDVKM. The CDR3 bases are TGTGCCAGCAGCCAATCATTCACTTTTCGCCTTGGCTACACCTTC. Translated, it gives CASSQSFTFRLGYTF.

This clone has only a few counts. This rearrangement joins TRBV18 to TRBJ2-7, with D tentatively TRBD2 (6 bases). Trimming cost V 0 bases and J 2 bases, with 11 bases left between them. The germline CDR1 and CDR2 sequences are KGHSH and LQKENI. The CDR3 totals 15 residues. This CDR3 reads CASSPPELAPYEQYF. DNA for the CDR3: TGTGCCAGCTCACCACCGGAGCTAGCGCCCTACGAGCAGTACTTC.

This CDR3 is CASRATYLNTEAFF. In DNA, the CDR3 is TGTGCCAGCAGAGCGACATACCTGAACACTGAAGCTTTCTTT. This chain connects TRBV11-1 to TRBJ1-1; D gene uncertain. This CDR3 contains 14 residues. Germline CDR1 is SGHAT and CDR2 is FQDESV (reference sequence). V lost 6 bases, J lost 0 bases, and 11 bases lay in between.

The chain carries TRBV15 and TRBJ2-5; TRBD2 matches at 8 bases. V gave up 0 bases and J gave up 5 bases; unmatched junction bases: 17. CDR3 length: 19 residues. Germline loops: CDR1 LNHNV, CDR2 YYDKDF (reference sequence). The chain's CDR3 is CATSRDTSGGLSQRETQYF. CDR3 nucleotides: TGTGCCACCAGCAGAGATACTTCGGGGGGGCTTTCGCAGCGGGAGACCCAGTACTTC.

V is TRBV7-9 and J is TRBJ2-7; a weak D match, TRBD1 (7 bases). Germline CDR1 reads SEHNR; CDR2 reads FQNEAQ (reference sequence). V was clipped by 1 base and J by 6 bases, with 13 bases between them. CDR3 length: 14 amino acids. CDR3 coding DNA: TGTGCCAGCAGCTTAGGGACAGGAGGGTTCGAGCAGTACTTC. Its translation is CASSLGTGGFEQYF.

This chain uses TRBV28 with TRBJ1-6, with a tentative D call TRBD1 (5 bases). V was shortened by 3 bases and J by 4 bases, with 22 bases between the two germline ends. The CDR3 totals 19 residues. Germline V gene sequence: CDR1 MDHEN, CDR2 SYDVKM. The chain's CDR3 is CASSLGWIRQNLYNSPLHF. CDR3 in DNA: TGTGCCAGCAGTTTGGGCTGGATCCGACAGAATCTTTATAATTCACCCCTCCACTTT.

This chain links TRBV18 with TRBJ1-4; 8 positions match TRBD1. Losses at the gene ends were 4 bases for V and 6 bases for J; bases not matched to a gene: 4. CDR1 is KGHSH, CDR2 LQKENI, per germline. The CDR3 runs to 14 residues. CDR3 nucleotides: TGTGCCAGCTCACAACGACAGGGGCATGAAAAACTGTTTTTT. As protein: CASSQRQGHEKLFF.

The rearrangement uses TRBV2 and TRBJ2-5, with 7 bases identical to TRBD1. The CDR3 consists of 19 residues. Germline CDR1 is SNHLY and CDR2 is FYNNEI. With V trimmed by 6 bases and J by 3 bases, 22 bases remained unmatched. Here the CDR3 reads CASSEQWGESGTDKETQYF. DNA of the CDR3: TGTGCCAGCAGCGAACAATGGGGCGAAAGTGGGACAGACAAAGAGACCCAGTACTTC.

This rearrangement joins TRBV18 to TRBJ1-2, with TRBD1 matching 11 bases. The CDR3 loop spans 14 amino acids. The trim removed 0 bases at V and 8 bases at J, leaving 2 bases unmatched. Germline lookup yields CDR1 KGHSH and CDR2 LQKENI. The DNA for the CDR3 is TGTGCCAGCTCACCACCAGGACAGGGGGCGGGCTACACCTTC. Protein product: CASSPPGQGAGYTF.

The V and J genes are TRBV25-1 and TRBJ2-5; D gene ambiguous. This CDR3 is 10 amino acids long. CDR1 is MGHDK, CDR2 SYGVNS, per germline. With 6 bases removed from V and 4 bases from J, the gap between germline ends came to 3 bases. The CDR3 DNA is TGTGCCAGCAGCGGAGAGACCCAGTACTTC. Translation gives CASSGETQYF.

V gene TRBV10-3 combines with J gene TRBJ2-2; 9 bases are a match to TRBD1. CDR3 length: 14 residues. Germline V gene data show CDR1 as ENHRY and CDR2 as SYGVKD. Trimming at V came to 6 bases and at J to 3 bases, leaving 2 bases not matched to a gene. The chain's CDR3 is CAIRRDRDTGELFF. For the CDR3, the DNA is TGTGCCATCAGGCGGGACAGGGACACCGGGGAGCTGTTTTTT.

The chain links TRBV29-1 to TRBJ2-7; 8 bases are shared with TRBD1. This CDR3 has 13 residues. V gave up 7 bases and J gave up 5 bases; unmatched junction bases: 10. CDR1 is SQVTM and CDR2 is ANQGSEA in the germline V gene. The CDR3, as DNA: TGCAGCGCGGGCGGACAGGGTACCAACGAGCAGTACTTC. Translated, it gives CSAGGQGTNEQYF.

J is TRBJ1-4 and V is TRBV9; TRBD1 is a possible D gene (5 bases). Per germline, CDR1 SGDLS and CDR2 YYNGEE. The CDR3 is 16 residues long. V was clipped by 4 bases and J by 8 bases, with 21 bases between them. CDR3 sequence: CASSPSSGTESEKLFF. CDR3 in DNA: TGTGCCAGCAGCCCCTCGTCCGGGACGGAATCAGAAAAACTGTTTTTT.

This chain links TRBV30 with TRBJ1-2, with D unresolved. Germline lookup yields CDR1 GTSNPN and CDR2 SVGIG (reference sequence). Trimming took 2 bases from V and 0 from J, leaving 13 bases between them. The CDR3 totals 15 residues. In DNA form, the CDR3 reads TGTGCCTGGAGTCGGCCCGATTTAGCTAACTATGGCTACACCTTC. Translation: CAWSRPDLANYGYTF.

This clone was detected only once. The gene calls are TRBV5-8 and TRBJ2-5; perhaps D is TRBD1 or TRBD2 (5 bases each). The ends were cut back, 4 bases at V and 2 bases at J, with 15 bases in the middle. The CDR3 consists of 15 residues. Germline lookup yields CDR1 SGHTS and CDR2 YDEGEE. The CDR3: CASSQGTSRQETQYF. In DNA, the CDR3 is TGTGCCAGCAGCCAAGGGACGTCAAGGCAAGAGACCCAGTACTTC. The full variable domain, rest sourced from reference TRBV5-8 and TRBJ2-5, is EAGVTQSPTHLIKTRGQQATLRCSPISGHTSVYWYQQALGLGLQFLLWYDEGEERNRGNFPPRFSGRQFPNYSSELNVNALELEDSALYLCASSQGTSRQETQYFGPGTRLLVL.

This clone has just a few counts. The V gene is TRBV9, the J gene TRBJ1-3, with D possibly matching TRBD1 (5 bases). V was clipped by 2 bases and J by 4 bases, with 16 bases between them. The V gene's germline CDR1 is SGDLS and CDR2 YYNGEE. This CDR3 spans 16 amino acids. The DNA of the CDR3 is TGTGCCAGCAGCGTCCTTGGACCAGGGAACGGAAACACCATATATTTT. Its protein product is CASSVLGPGNGNTIYF. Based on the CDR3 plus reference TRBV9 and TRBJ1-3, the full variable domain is DSGVTQTPKHLITATGQRVTLRCSPRSGDLSVYWYQQSLDQGLQFLIQYYNGEERAKGNILERFSAQQFPDLHSELNLSSLELGDSALYFCASSVLGPGNGNTIYFGEGSWLTVV.